Listed here are 23 T cell receptor beta chains from one sample, sequenced in a study of cytomegalovirus exposure and HLA in healthy donors. The PCR made use of 60 Vbeta and 13 Jbeta primers. Sequenced by immunoSEQ multiplex PCR; TCRdb stores in-frame clones only, minus some. The sample lists some 150,000 clones, around 75% occurring once. The sequenced sample consisted of PBMCs. The receptor set was obtained from a woman younger than 45 in good health and CMV-seronegative.

The chain couples TRBV6-4 to TRBJ2-1; 9 bases match TRBD2. This CDR3 has 15 amino acids. V trimming: 6 bases; J trimming: 10 bases; junction bases outside the gene matches: 13. Per germline, CDR1 MRHNA and CDR2 SNTAGT. CDR3 nucleotide sequence: TGTGCCAGCAGCCCTGGGTCGGGGCTAGCGGGAGAGCAGTTCTTC. This translates into CASSPGSGLAGEQFF.

The rearrangement uses TRBV5-6 and TRBJ1-1; 9 bases map to TRBD1. The germline V gene has CDR1 SGHDT and CDR2 YYEEEE. V shed 0 bases and J 1 base; nucleotides not matched to a gene: 1. This CDR3 region has 15 residues. DNA for the CDR3: TGTGCCAGCAGCTTGGCGGACAGGGGGAACACTGAAGCTTTCTTT. Translated, it gives CASSLADRGNTEAFF.

V is TRBV11-2 and J is TRBJ2-5; D might be TRBD1 (5 bases). V was cut by 3 bases and J by 5 bases, with 13 bases left in between. The germline gives CDR1 SGHAT, CDR2 FQNNGV. The CDR3 is 14 amino acids. DNA for the CDR3: TGTGCCAGCAGCTTCGCAGGGTGGACGGAGACCCAGTACTTC. Encoded protein: CASSFAGWTETQYF.

V and J are TRBV12-2 and TRBJ1-1. TRBV12-2 has pseudogene status. This CDR3 region has 13 residues. The CDR3 spells CASRARGGREAFF. The CDR3 coding sequence is TGTGCAAGTCGCGCCCGGGGGGGGCGGGAAGCTTTCTTT.

In this sample, this clone turned up once. Other nucleotide sequences in the sample specify the same CDR3. The rearrangement links TRBV2 to TRBJ2-6; no definite D call. This CDR3 spans 15 amino acids. V lost 6 bases and J 2 bases, leaving 11 bases between the germline ends. Germline assignment: CDR1 SNHLY and CDR2 FYNNEI. CDR3 amino acids: CASSPQIPGANVLTF. CDR3 coding DNA: TGTGCCAGCAGCCCCCAGATCCCTGGGGCCAACGTCCTGACTTTC.

Of note for this clone: The same CDR3 arises from other DNA sequences in this sample as well. The chain combines TRBV10-3 with TRBJ2-7, with 8 bases aligning to TRBD2. The CDR3 has 17 residues. Germline CDR1 and CDR2: ENHRY and SYGVKD. Trimming took 3 bases from V and 3 from J; bases not matched to a gene: 13. CDR3 in amino acids: CAISDHPEDGTSYEQYF. For the CDR3, the DNA is TGTGCCATCAGTGACCACCCCGAAGACGGGACTAGCTACGAGCAGTACTTC.

This chain connects TRBV6-1 to TRBJ1-2, with 7 nucleotides matching TRBD1. This CDR3 is 13 amino acids long. V trimming: 7 bases; J trimming: 5 bases; junction bases outside the gene matches: 7. Germline CDR1 is MNHNS and CDR2 is SASEGT. CDR3 loop: CASKLQGNYGYTF. The CDR3, as DNA: TGTGCCAGCAAGCTACAGGGGAATTATGGCTACACCTTC.

Concerning this clone: Other DNA variants within this sample encode the same CDR3. The chain links TRBV15 to TRBJ2-5; D unclear. V was pared by 0 bases and J by 5 bases, with 4 bases between. The germline V gene encodes CDR1 LNHNV and CDR2 YYDKDF (reference sequence). This CDR3 is built from 12 residues. The CDR3 DNA is TGTGCCACCAGCAGAGATCGGGAGACCCAGTACTTC. Its translation: CATSRDRETQYF.

The CDR3 sequence is CASSLGRLAGMGAHTGELFF. DNA of the CDR3: TGTGCCAGCAGCTTAGGCCGACTAGCGGGAATGGGGGCCCACACCGGGGAGCTGTTTTTT. This chain uses TRBV7-8 with TRBJ2-2, with TRBD2 matching over 11 bases. J was trimmed by 3 bases and V by 1 base; bases with no gene match: 13. The germline V gene has CDR1 SGHVS and CDR2 FQNEAQ. The CDR3 is 20 amino acids.

CDR3 protein: CASSLRQGPSEAFF. CDR3 sequence (DNA): TGTGCCAGCAGCCTCAGACAGGGTCCGTCTGAAGCTTTCTTT. The gene calls are TRBV7-2 and TRBJ1-1; 7 bases are a match to TRBD1. CDR3 length: 14 residues. Germline CDR1 and CDR2: SGHTA and FQGNSA. V gave up 5 bases and J gave up 6 bases; unmatched junction bases: 9.

Details on this clone: One end of the junction fails to match germline, which may point to a read error. This chain connects TRBV7-2 to TRBJ2-2; 14 nucleotides match TRBD2. Germline V gene data show CDR1 as SGHTA and CDR2 as FQGNSA. The CDR3 is made up of 17 amino acids. The CDR3 reads CASSLGGTSGGTGELLF. The CDR3 nucleotides read TGTGCCAGCAGCTTAGGAGGGACTAGCGGGGGCACCGGGGAGCTGCTTTTT.

V usage is TRBV27 and J usage is TRBJ1-6, with TRBD1 identical over 7 bases. The CDR3 is 18 residues long. Germline V gene lookup returns CDR1 MNHEY and CDR2 SMNVEV (reference sequence). Trimming cost V 0 bases and J 3 bases; bases outside gene matches: 8. CDR3 amino acids: CASSLSPRGQFYNSPLHF. In nucleotides, the CDR3 is TGTGCCAGCAGTTTATCTCCCCGGGGACAGTTCTATAATTCACCCCTCCACTTT.

This clone appeared a single time. CDR3 in amino acids: CSVVAGGIYGYTF. CDR3 bases: TGCAGCGTTGTGGCAGGGGGTATCTATGGCTACACCTTC. This chain links TRBV29-1 with TRBJ1-2; 7 bases match TRBD1. Germline CDR1 is SQVTM and CDR2 is ANQGSEA. V trimming: 4 bases; J trimming: 4 bases; junction bases outside the gene matches: 6. This CDR3 has 13 residues.

This chain uses TRBV12-2 with TRBJ1-5; TRBD1 is taken as the D call from the table, unchecked against the DNA. TRBV12-2 is a known pseudogene. The CDR3 is made up of 16 amino acids. The CDR3 loop reads CASRSGTGIARQPQHF. In nucleotides, the CDR3 is TGTGCAAGTCGCTCCGGGACAGGAATCGCCCGTCAGCCCCAGCATTTT.

The rearrangement links TRBV27 to TRBJ2-1, with 8 nucleotides matching TRBD2. CDR3 length: 13 residues. Germline loops: CDR1 MNHEY, CDR2 SMNVEV (reference sequence). After removal of 6 bases from V and 5 bases from J, the junction contained 3 bases not matched to a gene. This chain's CDR3 is CASRLAEHNEQFF. In DNA, the CDR3 is TGTGCCAGCAGACTAGCGGAGCACAATGAGCAGTTCTTC.

The chain carries TRBV13 and TRBJ2-3; TRBD2 matches at 14 bases. J lost 0 bases, V lost 5 bases, and 7 bases had no gene match. The CDR3 has 18 residues. Per germline, CDR1 PRHDT and CDR2 FYEKMQ (reference sequence). CDR3 sequence reads: CASSQWTSGRPSTDTQYF. The CDR3 region has the DNA TGTGCCAGCAGCCAGTGGACTAGCGGGAGGCCTAGCACAGATACGCAGTATTTT.

The rearrangement links TRBV30 to TRBJ2-4, with 8 positions matching TRBD2. This CDR3 comprises 14 residues. Per germline, CDR1 GTSNPN and CDR2 SVGIG (reference sequence). The V segment lost 0 bases and the J segment 3 bases; nucleotides outside the gene matches: 1. CDR3 protein: CAWSVTSGKNIQYF. The CDR3 DNA reads as TGTGCCTGGAGTGTAACTAGCGGCAAAAACATTCAGTACTTC.

CDR3 protein: CASSLGAGTKTYEQYF. In DNA form, the CDR3 reads TGTGCCAGCAGCTTGGGGGCAGGGACAAAAACCTACGAGCAGTACTTC. This chain joins TRBV5-4 and TRBJ2-5; maybe TRBD1 (6 bases). The J call is uncertain, as TRBJ2-7 better fits the DNA end. The CDR3 has 16 residues. The V gene's germline CDR1 is SGHNT and CDR2 YYREEE (reference sequence).

This rearrangement joins TRBV10-3 to TRBJ2-1; 7 nucleotides match TRBD2. The CDR3 sequence is 12 residues long. The germline V gene encodes CDR1 ENHRY and CDR2 SYGVKD. The trim removed 10 bases at V and 10 bases at J, leaving 10 bases unmatched. The CDR3 protein is CATRDYFPEQFF. The DNA for the CDR3 is TGTGCCACACGGGACTACTTTCCGGAGCAGTTCTTC.

V usage is TRBV6-1 and J usage is TRBJ1-2; D call uncertain. Germline lookup yields CDR1 MNHNS and CDR2 SASEGT. The CDR3 has 13 amino acids. V lost 0 bases and J lost 6, with 8 bases in between. The CDR3 nucleotides read TGTGCCAGCAGTGAAGCCCCCGGGAATGGCTACACCTTC. Amino acid sequence: CASSEAPGNGYTF.

The chain employs TRBV4-3 and TRBJ2-1, with 9 positions matching TRBD1. Germline V gene data show CDR1 as LGHNA and CDR2 as YSLEER. This CDR3 comprises 14 residues. With V trimmed by 4 bases and J by 7 bases, 5 bases remained unmatched. The DNA for the CDR3 is TGCGCCAGCAGCCTGGGACAGGGAACGAATGAGCAGTTCTTC. Amino acids: CASSLGQGTNEQFF.

CDR3 DNA: TGTGCCAGTAGTATCAGGGGGCAGGGGACCCAGTACTTC. Translating gives CASSIRGQGTQYF. The rearrangement joins TRBV19 to TRBJ2-5, with TRBD1 identical over 8 bases. The V segment lost 3 bases and the J segment 7 bases; nucleotides outside the gene matches: 4. CDR3 length: 13 residues. Germline CDR1 and CDR2: LNHDA and SQIVND (reference sequence).

The V and J genes are TRBV4-1 and TRBJ1-1; D unclear. Germline CDR1 and CDR2: MGHRA and YSYEKL. The CDR3 has 14 residues. V lost 0 bases and J 7 bases, leaving 12 bases between the germline ends. The chain's CDR3 is CASSQDGKGGEAFF. The CDR3 bases are TGCGCCAGCAGCCAAGACGGGAAGGGAGGTGAAGCTTTCTTT.